Below, one T cell receptor beta chain is given with its context. It lacks a known antigen. Per-base qualities were not stored, and no clone one base away is much larger. Read against the paper, the sample's time point label means: around 29 days on oral tofacitinib. Taken with the paper, the label for treatment or condition translates to: oral pan-JAK inhibitor, 5-10 mg twice daily. Lesional scalp punch biopsies and peripheral blood were collected from alopecia areata patients. PBMCs were isolated by density centrifugation and stained for CD3, CD4 and CD8, and CD4+ and CD8+ T cells were sorted on a FACSAria. This sample was included in a study of CD8+ T cells in alopecia areata (dated by TCRdb to the late 2010s). For the wider study: The treated patients took part in an open-label pilot trial in which moderate-to-severe alopecia areata was treated with oral tofacitinib at 5 to 10 mg twice daily. Tofacitinib was administered for 6 to 18 months, and 6 months of follow-up off drug were then conducted to assess delayed response and recurrence. The SALT score, which quantifies the percentage of affected scalp surface area, was used to measure disease severity in treated patients. High-throughput TCRbeta sequencing was used to examine T cell clonal expansion in alopecia areata in both the C3H/HeJ mouse model and human patients. Human TCRbeta sequencing covered scalp tissue and sorted CD4+ and CD8+ peripheral blood T cells from patchy and totalis/universalis alopecia areata patients and healthy controls. Biopsies were taken from tofacitinib-treated patients at baseline and at 4 and 24 weeks of treatment, and a later scalp biopsy was taken in several of the tofacitinib-treated patients. Scalp clonality was compared among normal scalp (n=4), patchy alopecia areata scalp (n=8), and alopecia totalis/universalis scalp (n=8). The RNA source kit depended on sample type: the PAXgene miRNA kit for fixed scalp, the miRNeasy kit for PBMCs, and the RNeasy kit for mouse skin. TCRbeta CDR3 regions were amplified by immunoSEQ multiplex PCR using 35 Vbeta forward and 13 Jbeta reverse primers.

Points the paper makes about the study in general: Tofacitinib significantly lowered scalp clonality and the number of expanded CD8+ clones among the top 100 scalp clones. Scalp TCR repertoire analysis is complicated because resident alphabeta T cells in normal human skin are also sequenced, whereas mouse skin is dominated by gammadelta T cells. The treated cohort was small, with a single nonresponder, so links between baseline CD8+ expansion and response need larger studies. Compared with normal scalp, lesional scalp had higher clonality and more expanded CD8+ clones, particularly in alopecia totalis/universalis, a pattern that suggests antigenic drive. Many expanded lesional clones persisted in scalp and blood during tofacitinib treatment, which may partly explain relapse after stopping treatment. Compared with mice, TCR sequences shared between patients were less clear, possibly partly because of HLA diversity across the patient population.

The library was built by means of the immunoSEQ multiplex PCR assay. RNA was extracted from all samples and reverse transcribed into cDNA as template for TCR sequencing. SuperScript III was used for first-strand cDNA synthesis, primed with a 2:1 mix of oligo-dT and random hexamers. A synthetic immune receptor repertoire was used to measure amplification bias, and any remaining bias was corrected computationally. Turning to the authors' computational methods: Raw reads were preprocessed for error removal, and CDR3 was defined according to IMGT conventions as running from the conserved cysteine to phenylalanine. Clonality was computed by normalizing Shannon entropy by log2 of the number of productive unique TCRs and subtracting the result from 1. Scalp TCRbeta sequences were cross-referenced with sorted blood CD4 and CD8 repertoires so that the CD4 or CD8 identity of scalp clones could be inferred. What TCRdb holds here is the immuneACCESS table cut down to in-frame rearrangements. Part of the clones is not present; checked against another copy, under half of the missing clones reflect an unresolved V gene, and the others are unexplained. V and J calls and clone size are given by that table; D and trimming were obtained from the DNA. The sample yields tens of thousands of clones; approximately 28% were counted once. The ten largest make up around 14% of the sample.

Sequencing used CD8+ T cells sorted from blood, obtained at week 4, from a patient treated with tofacitinib. The receptor was derived from a human donor with alopecia areata.

The CDR3 loop reads CASSWGLFYTF. The nucleotide sequence reads TGTGCCAGCAGCTGGGGACTCTTCTACACCTTC. The chain is assembled from TRBV7-2 and TRBJ1-2; TRBD1 is a possible D gene, resting on 5 matching bases. V sheds 4 bases and J sheds 10 bases, leaving 10 bases between their ends. The CDR3 numbers 11 residues from cysteine through phenylalanine. Only the CDR3 DNA is retained, 33 bases long and in frame from the first base. From the germline V gene, CDR1 is SGHTA and CDR2 is FQGNSA.